The 32 T cell receptor beta chains listed next were all sequenced from one sample in a study of T cells in Graves' hyperthyroidism and ophthalmopathy. It was RNA transcripts that yielded the amplified TCR beta CDR3 regions. A first-round RT-PCR of the TCR CDR3 used the HTBI primer set. TCRdb itself ran the multiplex PCR reads through MiXCR, one entry per CDR3 protein. Counted here are about 380,000 distinct CDR3 sequences, 11% to 15% occurring once; the ten biggest clones make up about 10%. Sequences were obtained from blood. Receptor source: a woman in her fifties or sixties with Graves' hyperthyroidism.

The V gene is TRBV2, the J gene TRBJ1-6; 8 positions agree with TRBD1. V lost 6 bases to trimming and J lost 0 bases; unmatched junction nucleotides: 4. Germline V CDR1 and CDR2: SNHLY, FYNNEI. This CDR3 contains 16 residues. Written as DNA, the CDR3 is TGTGCCAGCAGAAGGGACAGGAGCTCCTATAATTCACCCCTCCACTTT. Amino acid sequence: CASRRDRSSYNSPLHF.

This clonotype was counted at least ten times. The V and J genes are TRBV28 and TRBJ1-5; D remains unclear. CDR3 length: 15 residues. V lost 1 base, J lost 10 bases, and 17 bases lay in between. The V gene's germline CDR1 is MDHEN and CDR2 SYDVKM. CDR3 protein: CASSLLGSVPGPQHF. CDR3 DNA sequence: TGTGCCAGCAGTTTATTGGGCTCGGTTCCGGGACCCCAGCATTTT.

The rearrangement joins TRBV5-1 to TRBJ2-7; 9 nucleotides match TRBD1. The CDR3 is made up of 14 amino acids. Germline V gene sequence: CDR1 SGHRS, CDR2 YFSETQ. Trimming took 0 bases from V and 6 from J; bases not matched to a gene: 4. Here the CDR3 DNA reads TGCGCCAGCAGCTTGGGGGACAGGGAAAGCGAGCAGTACTTC. It is translated as CASSLGDRESEQYF. Filled out from reference TRBV5-1 and TRBJ2-7, the complete variable domain reads KAGVTQTPRYLIKTRGQQVTLSCSPISGHRSVSWYQQTPGQGLQFLFEYFSETQRNKGNFPGRFSGRQFSNSRSEMNVSTLELGDSALYLCASSLGDRESEQYFGPGTRLTVT.

This clonotype has a count of ten or more. V is TRBV20-1 and J is TRBJ2-7, with TRBD2 matching over 10 bases. Trimming removed 0 bases from V and 3 bases from J; junction bases left unmatched: 5. Germline loops: CDR1 DFQATT, CDR2 SNEGSKA (reference sequence). The length of the CDR3 is 15 residues. The CDR3 region is CSARDRVAGGYEQYF. In nucleotides, the CDR3 is TGCAGTGCTAGAGACCGGGTAGCGGGGGGCTACGAGCAGTACTTC.

This clonotype was recorded a few times. This sequence joins TRBV6-2 or TRBV6-3 and TRBJ2-7, with D maybe TRBD2 (6 bases). CDR3 length: 15 amino acids. The ends were cut back, 6 bases at V and 3 bases at J, with 18 bases in the middle. Germline lookup yields CDR1 MNHEY and CDR2 SVGEGT. CDR3 DNA sequence: TGTGCCAGCAGAAAGGCGGGGCAGGATTTCTACGAGCAGTACTTC. Translating it yields CASRKAGQDFYEQYF.

There are many counts of this clonotype. The chain carries TRBV20-1 and TRBJ2-3; 12 bases are a match to TRBD2. Looked up from germline, CDR1 is DFQATT and CDR2 is SNEGSKA (reference sequence). After removal of 5 bases from V and 3 bases from J, the junction contained 6 bases not matched to a gene. This CDR3 has 15 residues. In nucleotides, the CDR3 is TGCAGTGCTCCACTAGCGGGAGGTTGGACAGATACGCAGTATTTT. This sequence encodes CSAPLAGGWTDTQYF.

There are many counts of this clonotype. V and J are TRBV6-1 and TRBJ2-7, with 10 nucleotides matching TRBD2. CDR3 length: 15 residues. The junction had 5 bases not matched to a gene; V was cut back by 6 bases and J by 0 bases. CDR1 MNHNS and CDR2 SASEGT come from the germline V gene. The CDR3 loop is CASRTTSGYSYEQYF. CDR3 bases: TGTGCCAGCAGGACGACTAGCGGGTACTCCTACGAGCAGTACTTC.

This clonotype was seen at least ten times. The chain employs TRBV14 and TRBJ2-2; D perhaps matches TRBD1 (5 bases). CDR3 length: 14 residues. Trimming took off 4 bases at V and 7 bases at J, with 13 bases between the two ends. Germline CDR1 and CDR2: SGHDN and FVKESK. This CDR3 is CASSRATVRGELFF. CDR3 nucleotides: TGTGCCAGCAGCCGGGCGACAGTACGCGGGGAGCTGTTTTTT.

Ten or more counts support this clonotype. V usage is TRBV2 and J usage is TRBJ2-7; a possible D gene is TRBD2 (6 bases). V gave up 6 bases and J gave up 0 bases, with 12 bases separating them. This CDR3 region has 14 residues. Germline lookup yields CDR1 SNHLY and CDR2 FYNNEI. DNA of the CDR3: TGTGCCAGCAGGCGGGACTCAAGCTCCTACGAGCAGTACTTC. This gives the protein CASRRDSSSYEQYF.

The sample holds many counts of this clonotype. This chain connects TRBV5-6 to TRBJ2-7, with unresolved D. The length of the CDR3 is 12 residues. The germline V gene encodes CDR1 SGHDT and CDR2 YYEEEE. V lost 4 bases and J 2 bases, leaving 7 bases between the germline ends. CDR3 sequence (DNA): TGTGCCAGCAGCGTCAACACCTACGAGCAGTACTTC. Protein product: CASSVNTYEQYF.

This clonotype was counted many times. V usage is TRBV11-2 and J usage is TRBJ2-2; the D is unclear. Per the germline V gene, CDR1 is SGHAT and CDR2 is FQNNGV. This CDR3 has 16 residues. V was shortened by 5 bases and J by 3 bases, with 16 bases between the two germline ends. The CDR3 spells CASSPTRGSHTGELFF. The DNA of the CDR3 is TGTGCCAGCAGCCCCACCCGTGGCTCTCACACCGGGGAGCTGTTTTTT.

The chain uses TRBV11-2 and TRBJ2-1; maybe TRBD2 (6 bases). Trimming took off 3 bases at V and 4 bases at J, with 10 bases between the two ends. The CDR3 spans 14 residues. Germline V gene sequence: CDR1 SGHAT, CDR2 FQNNGV. The CDR3 sequence is CASSLGLQYNEQFF. DNA of the CDR3: TGTGCCAGCAGCTTGGGACTTCAATACAATGAGCAGTTCTTC.

This clonotype was seen many times. The rearrangement uses TRBV6-5 and TRBJ2-5; D ambiguous. The length of the CDR3 is 13 residues. CDR1 MNHEY and CDR2 SVGAGI come from the germline V gene. V lost 2 bases and J 4 bases, leaving 8 bases between the germline ends. The CDR3: CASSYGYGETQYF. CDR3 coding DNA: TGTGCCAGCAGTTACGGCTACGGAGAGACCCAGTACTTC.

The V and J genes are TRBV19 and TRBJ1-2, with D hard to call. The CDR3 runs to 14 residues. Deletions cut 7 bases from V and 8 bases from J, with 20 bases between. Germline assignment: CDR1 LNHDA and CDR2 SQIVND (reference sequence). In nucleotides, the CDR3 is TGTGCCAGTATCACCAACCCGGGGTCTGGCGGCTACACCTTC. Protein: CASITNPGSGGYTF.

The chain couples TRBV7-3 to TRBJ1-1; no clear D. The ends were cut back, 8 bases at V and 5 bases at J, with 15 bases in the middle. Germline-derived CDR1 and CDR2 are SGHTA and FQGTGA. This CDR3 has 13 amino acids. The CDR3 sequence is CASSGLKRTEAFF. In nucleotides, the CDR3 is TGTGCCAGCTCCGGGTTGAAGAGGACTGAAGCTTTCTTT.

This clonotype occurred a few times. V and J are TRBV13 and TRBJ2-7; D is ambiguous. Germline loops: CDR1 PRHDT, CDR2 FYEKMQ (reference sequence). V was clipped by 0 bases and J by 3 bases, with 12 bases between them. CDR3 length equals 15 residues. The CDR3 loop reads CASSLGGNRGYEQYF. CDR3 nucleotide sequence: TGTGCCAGCAGCTTAGGCGGTAATCGAGGCTACGAGCAGTACTTC.

This clonotype has at least ten counts. The gene calls are TRBV7-2 and TRBJ2-3; no clear D gene. The CDR3 extends over 13 amino acids. CDR1 is SGHTA and CDR2 is FQGNSA in the germline V gene. The ends were cut back, 1 base at V and 5 bases at J, with 7 bases in the middle. The CDR3 region has the DNA TGTGCCAGCAGCTTAGATTGGGTAGATACGCAGTATTTT. Translating it yields CASSLDWVDTQYF.

The rearrangement uses TRBV19 and TRBJ1-4; 7 nucleotides match TRBD1. Per germline, CDR1 LNHDA and CDR2 SQIVND (reference sequence). The trim removed 6 bases at V and 0 bases at J, leaving 4 bases unmatched. The CDR3 contains 15 residues. CDR3 protein: CASRDRVATNEKLFF. CDR3 bases: TGTGCCAGTAGAGACAGGGTTGCAACTAATGAAAAACTGTTTTTT.

The genes are TRBV5-1 and TRBJ2-5; TRBD2 might be the D (6 bases). Trimming took off 0 bases at V and 5 bases at J, with 11 bases between the two ends. The length of the CDR3 is 14 residues. In germline, CDR1 is SGHRS, CDR2 YFSETQ. DNA for the CDR3: TGCGCCAGCAGCTTGGGGCGGGACGGGGAGACCCAGTACTTC. It codes for CASSLGRDGETQYF. Drawing the rest from reference TRBV5-1 and TRBJ2-5, the complete variable domain is KAGVTQTPRYLIKTRGQQVTLSCSPISGHRSVSWYQQTPGQGLQFLFEYFSETQRNKGNFPGRFSGRQFSNSRSEMNVSTLELGDSALYLCASSLGRDGETQYFGPGTRLLVL.

In its sample, this clonotype was seen many times. The chain has TRBV18 and TRBJ2-1; 7 bases match TRBD2. Germline V lookup: CDR1 KGHSH, CDR2 LQKENI. CDR3 size: 14 residues. The V segment lost 6 bases and the J segment 13 bases; nucleotides outside the gene matches: 15. The CDR3 is CASSLSFAGEVQFF. The DNA for the CDR3 is TGTGCCAGCTCTCTCTCCTTCGCGGGAGAAGTTCAGTTCTTC.

This clonotype occurred many times. This rearrangement joins TRBV12-3 or TRBV12-4 to TRBJ1-1; 9 bases map to TRBD1. The CDR3 extends over 15 amino acids. Trimming took 3 bases from V and 1 from J; bases not matched to a gene: 3. The CDR3 nucleotides read TGTGCCAGCAGTTTTGCGGGACAGGGGAACACTGAAGCTTTCTTT. Translated: CASSFAGQGNTEAFF.

This clonotype has ten or more counts. The chain is built from TRBV5-8 and TRBJ1-5; 8 nucleotides agree with TRBD1. J was trimmed by 0 bases and V by 4 bases; bases with no gene match: 6. Germline CDR1 and CDR2: SGHTS and YDEGEE. This CDR3 is 16 amino acids long. In nucleotides, the CDR3 is TGTGCCAGCAGCCCCCGGACAGGGTTTAGCAATCAGCCCCAGCATTTT. It specifies CASSPRTGFSNQPQHF.

This clonotype was seen many times. The chain recombines TRBV7-9 with TRBJ2-3; 12 positions match TRBD2. Germline V lookup: CDR1 SEHNR, CDR2 FQNEAQ (reference sequence). The CDR3 has 16 amino acids. V dropped 5 bases and J dropped 6; count of bases not matched to a gene: 9. The CDR3: CASSPGRLAGDDTQYF. Written as DNA, the CDR3 is TGTGCCAGCAGCCCCGGCCGACTAGCGGGAGACGATACGCAGTATTTT.

Many counts were recorded for this clonotype. This rearrangement joins TRBV5-1 to TRBJ2-6; D is ambiguous. This CDR3 comprises 18 residues. Trimming left V 4 bases short and J 2 bases short, with 19 bases between. The germline V gene has CDR1 SGHRS and CDR2 YFSETQ. The CDR3 bases are TGCGCCAGCAGCCTACTTTCCTCCGCCTCGCCTGGGGCCAACGTCCTGACTTTC. Protein sequence: CASSLLSSASPGANVLTF.

This clonotype was recorded many times. This sequence joins TRBV4-1 and TRBJ1-5; D uncertain. The CDR3 spans 14 residues. Germline V gives CDR1 MGHRA, CDR2 YSYEKL. Trimming took 4 bases from V and 2 from J, leaving 9 bases between them. CDR3 sequence reads: CASSPLRGNQPQHF. The CDR3 DNA sequence: TGCGCCAGCAGCCCCCTCCGGGGCAATCAGCCCCAGCATTTT.

In this sample, this clonotype turned up many times. V is TRBV12-3 or TRBV12-4 and J is TRBJ2-1, with 9 bases identical to TRBD2. This CDR3 comprises 15 residues. The V and J ends lost 4 bases and 5 bases, in that order; junction bases with no gene match: 6. The CDR3 region is CASSSGTSFHNEQFF. CDR3 sequence (DNA): TGTGCCAGCAGTTCCGGGACTAGCTTCCACAATGAGCAGTTCTTC.

This clonotype showed up many times. The chain has TRBV20-1 and TRBJ2-1; possible D gene TRBD2, 5 bases. The CDR3 runs to 15 residues. The V gene's germline CDR1 is DFQATT and CDR2 SNEGSKA (reference sequence). V gave up 1 base and J gave up 3 bases, with 13 bases separating them. The CDR3 DNA reads as TGCAGTGCTAGAGGAGGTGGACTCCGCTACAATGAGCAGTTCTTC. Protein: CSARGGGLRYNEQFF.

This clonotype was recorded many times. The chain combines TRBV6-5 with TRBJ2-1, with 11 bases lining up with TRBD2. The CDR3 runs to 18 residues. Looked up from germline, CDR1 is MNHEY and CDR2 is SVGAGI. With V trimmed by 1 base and J by 4 bases, 9 bases remained unmatched. CDR3 sequence (DNA): TGTGCCAGCAGTTACTTGCCGACTAGCGGGACTCTTTACAATGAGCAGTTCTTC. Its translation: CASSYLPTSGTLYNEQFF.

This clonotype was picked up many times. The CDR3 protein is CAWSVKGNTEAFF. Here the CDR3 DNA reads TGTGCCTGGAGTGTGAAGGGGAACACTGAAGCTTTCTTT. The chain couples TRBV30 to TRBJ1-1; D gene unclear. The CDR3 is 13 residues long. From germline, CDR1 is GTSNPN and CDR2 SVGIG (reference sequence). Trimming took off 0 bases at V and 1 base at J, with 6 bases between the two ends.

This clonotype was seen a few times. V gene TRBV4-1 combines with J gene TRBJ2-1, with D perhaps TRBD2 (7 bases). Looked up from germline, CDR1 is MGHRA and CDR2 is YSYEKL. V lost 0 bases and J lost 4, with 19 bases in between. This CDR3 has 18 residues. The CDR3 region is CASSQESLRGARYNEQFF. DNA for the CDR3: TGCGCCAGCAGCCAAGAATCCCTCCGGGGGGCGCGGTACAATGAGCAGTTCTTC.

This clonotype appeared many times. CDR3 amino acids: CASRTFSSNTGELFF. The CDR3 nucleotides read TGTGCCAGCAGGACGTTCAGTTCGAACACCGGGGAGCTGTTTTTT. The chain is built from TRBV6-1 and TRBJ2-2; D not resolved. V dropped 6 bases and J dropped 0 bases, with 11 bases sitting between them. The length of the CDR3 is 15 residues. The germline gives CDR1 MNHNS, CDR2 SASEGT.

The chain links TRBV3-1 to TRBJ2-4, with D perhaps given as TRBD1 or TRBD2 (5 bases each). V lost 4 bases and J 0 bases, leaving 19 bases between the germline ends. This CDR3 has 18 amino acids. Germline CDR1 and CDR2: LGHDT and YNNKEL (reference sequence). The CDR3 bases are TGTGCCAGCAGCCTACAACCTTCCGGGACGGGAGCCAAAAACATTCAGTACTTC. Protein product: CASSLQPSGTGAKNIQYF.